Described below is a single T cell receptor (beta chain) sequence and its context. Its antigen is unidentified. These data originate in a study of OX40 agonist ivuxolimab in advanced cancers. As for the study in general: Cancers in dose escalation were hepatocellular, melanoma, renal cell and head and neck.

The protocol was immunoSEQ multiplex PCR, while the TCRdb copy is restricted to in-frame clones and leaves out a portion. The sample has 120,000 or so clones; around 95% are singletons. Whole-study results and caveats: On average, a greater number of expanded clones characterised CD8+ T cells relative to CD4+. Partial responders at 0.1-3.0 mg/kg had among the lowest clonal expansion.

Looked up from germline, CDR1 is LNHNV and CDR2 is YYDKDF (reference sequence). The ends were cut back, 0 bases at V and 2 bases at J, with 7 bases in the middle. The CDR3 contains 14 residues. The sequencing used CD4+ or CD8+ T cells sorted from blood, collected in a trial of the OX40 agonist ivuxolimab. This sequence originates from an adult with an advanced solid tumor such as melanoma, head and neck, liver or kidney cancer. The chain has TRBV15 and TRBJ2-5, with D maybe TRBD1 (5 bases). In DNA form, the CDR3 reads TGTGCCACCAGCAGAGATCAGGGACAAGAGACCCAGTACTTC. Translated: CATSRDQGQETQYF.